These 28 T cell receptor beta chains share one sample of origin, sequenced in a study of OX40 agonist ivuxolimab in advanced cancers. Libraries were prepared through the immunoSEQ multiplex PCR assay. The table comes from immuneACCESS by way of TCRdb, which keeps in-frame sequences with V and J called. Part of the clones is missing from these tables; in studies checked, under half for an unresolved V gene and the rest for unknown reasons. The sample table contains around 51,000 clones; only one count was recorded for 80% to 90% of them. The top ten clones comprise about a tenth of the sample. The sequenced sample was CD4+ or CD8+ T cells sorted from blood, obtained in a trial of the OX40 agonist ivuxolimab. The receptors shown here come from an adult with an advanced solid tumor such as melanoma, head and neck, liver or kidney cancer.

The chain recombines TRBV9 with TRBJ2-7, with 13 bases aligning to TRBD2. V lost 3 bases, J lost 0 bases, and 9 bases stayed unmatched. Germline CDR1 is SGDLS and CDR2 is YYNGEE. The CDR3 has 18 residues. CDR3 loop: CASSGEGLAGDLSYEQYF. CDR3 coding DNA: TGTGCCAGCAGCGGCGAAGGACTAGCGGGAGACCTCTCCTACGAGCAGTACTTC.

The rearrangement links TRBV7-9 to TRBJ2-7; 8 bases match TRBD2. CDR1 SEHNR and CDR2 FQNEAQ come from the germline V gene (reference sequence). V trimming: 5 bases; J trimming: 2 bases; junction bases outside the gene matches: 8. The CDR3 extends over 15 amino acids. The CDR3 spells CASSQSGSPTYEQYF. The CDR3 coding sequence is TGTGCCAGCAGCCAGAGCGGGAGTCCAACCTACGAGCAGTACTTC.

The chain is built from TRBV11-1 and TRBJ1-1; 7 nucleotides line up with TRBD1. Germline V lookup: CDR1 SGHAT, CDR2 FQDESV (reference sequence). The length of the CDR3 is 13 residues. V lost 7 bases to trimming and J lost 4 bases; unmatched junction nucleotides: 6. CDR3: CASTRGGVTEAFF. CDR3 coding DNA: TGTGCCAGCACACGAGGGGGCGTCACTGAAGCTTTCTTT.

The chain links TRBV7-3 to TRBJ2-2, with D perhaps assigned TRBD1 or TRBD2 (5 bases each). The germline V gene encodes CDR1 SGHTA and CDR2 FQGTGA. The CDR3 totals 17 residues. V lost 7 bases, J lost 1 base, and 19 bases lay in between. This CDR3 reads CASTQNQGGWNTGELFF. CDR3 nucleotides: TGTGCCAGCACCCAGAATCAGGGCGGGTGGAACACCGGGGAGCTGTTTTTT.

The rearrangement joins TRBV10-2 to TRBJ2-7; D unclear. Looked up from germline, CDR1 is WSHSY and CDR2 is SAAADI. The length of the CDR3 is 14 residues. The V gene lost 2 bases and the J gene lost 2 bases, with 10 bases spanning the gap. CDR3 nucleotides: TGCGCCAGCAGTGAGGCCGCAGGTACCTACGAGCAGTACTTC. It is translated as CASSEAAGTYEQYF.

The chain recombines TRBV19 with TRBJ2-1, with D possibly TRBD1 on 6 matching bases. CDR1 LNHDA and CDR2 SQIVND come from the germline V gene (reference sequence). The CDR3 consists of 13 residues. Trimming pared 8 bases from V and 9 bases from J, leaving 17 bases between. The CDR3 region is CASGNRVQGEQFF. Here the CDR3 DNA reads TGTGCCAGTGGAAACAGGGTACAAGGTGAGCAGTTCTTC.

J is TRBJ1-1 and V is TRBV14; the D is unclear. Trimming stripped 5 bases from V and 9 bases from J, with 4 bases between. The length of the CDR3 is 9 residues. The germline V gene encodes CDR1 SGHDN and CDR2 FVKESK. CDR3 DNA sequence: TGTGCCAGCAGCGAACAAGCTTTCTTT. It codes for CASSEQAFF.

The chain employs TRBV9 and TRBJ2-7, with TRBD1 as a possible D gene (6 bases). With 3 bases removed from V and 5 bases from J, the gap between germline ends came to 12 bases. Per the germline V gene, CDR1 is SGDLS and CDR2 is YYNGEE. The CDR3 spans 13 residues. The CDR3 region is CASSAQGVDEQYF. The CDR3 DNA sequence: TGTGCCAGCAGCGCACAGGGAGTCGACGAGCAGTACTTC.

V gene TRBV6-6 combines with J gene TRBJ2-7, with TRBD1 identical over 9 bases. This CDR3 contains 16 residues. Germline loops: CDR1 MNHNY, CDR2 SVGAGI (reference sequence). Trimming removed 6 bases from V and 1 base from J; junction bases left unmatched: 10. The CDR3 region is CASSLVGTGTSYEQYF. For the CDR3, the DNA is TGTGCCAGCAGCCTCGTTGGGACAGGGACATCCTACGAGCAGTACTTC.

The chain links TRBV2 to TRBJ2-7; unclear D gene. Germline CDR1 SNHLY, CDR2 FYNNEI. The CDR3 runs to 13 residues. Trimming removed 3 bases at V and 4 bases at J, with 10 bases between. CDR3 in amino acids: CASSDNAKYEQYF. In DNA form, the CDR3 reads TGTGCCAGCAGTGATAACGCCAAGTACGAGCAGTACTTC.

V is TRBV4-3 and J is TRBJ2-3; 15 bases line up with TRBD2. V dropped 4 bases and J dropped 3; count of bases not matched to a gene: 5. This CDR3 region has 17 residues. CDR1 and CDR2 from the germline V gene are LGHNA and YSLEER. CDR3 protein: CASSRGLAGGPTDTQYF. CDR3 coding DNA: TGCGCCAGCAGCCGCGGACTAGCGGGGGGGCCTACAGATACGCAGTATTTT.

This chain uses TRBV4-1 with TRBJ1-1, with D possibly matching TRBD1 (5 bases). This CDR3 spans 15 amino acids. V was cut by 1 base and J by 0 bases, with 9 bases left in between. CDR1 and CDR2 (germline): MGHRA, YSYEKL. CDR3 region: CASSQVPGLNTEAFF. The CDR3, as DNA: TGCGCCAGCAGCCAAGTACCGGGACTGAACACTGAAGCTTTCTTT.

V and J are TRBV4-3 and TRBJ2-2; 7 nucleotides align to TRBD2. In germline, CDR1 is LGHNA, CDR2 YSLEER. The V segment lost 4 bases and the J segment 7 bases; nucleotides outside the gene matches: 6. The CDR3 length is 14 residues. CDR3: CASSPRLAGGELFF. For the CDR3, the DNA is TGCGCCAGCAGCCCTCGACTAGCCGGCGGGGAGCTGTTTTTT.

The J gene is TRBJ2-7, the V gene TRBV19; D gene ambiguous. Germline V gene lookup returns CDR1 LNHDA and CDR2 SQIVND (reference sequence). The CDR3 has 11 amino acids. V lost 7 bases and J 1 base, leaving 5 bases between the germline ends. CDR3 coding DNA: TGTGCCAGTACTAATTCCTACGAGCAGTACTTC. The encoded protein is CASTNSYEQYF.

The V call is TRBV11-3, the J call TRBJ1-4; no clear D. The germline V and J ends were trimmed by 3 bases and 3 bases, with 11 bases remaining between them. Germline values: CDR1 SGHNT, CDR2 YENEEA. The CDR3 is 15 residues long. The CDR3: CASSFTDTSNEKLFF. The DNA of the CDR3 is TGTGCCAGCAGCTTCACTGACACATCTAATGAAAAACTGTTTTTT.

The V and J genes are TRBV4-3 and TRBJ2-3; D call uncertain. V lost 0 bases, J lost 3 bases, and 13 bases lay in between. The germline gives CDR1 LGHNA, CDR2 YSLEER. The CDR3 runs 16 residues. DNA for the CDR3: TGCGCCAGCAGCCAAGAACCCGGTCTAGATACAGATACGCAGTATTTT. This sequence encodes CASSQEPGLDTDTQYF.

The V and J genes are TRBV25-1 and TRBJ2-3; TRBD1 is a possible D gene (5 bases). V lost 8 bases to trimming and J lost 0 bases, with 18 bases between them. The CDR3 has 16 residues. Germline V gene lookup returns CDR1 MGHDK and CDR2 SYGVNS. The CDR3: CASSRRTFGSTDTQYF. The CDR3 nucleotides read TGTGCCAGCTCCCGTCGGACATTTGGAAGCACAGATACGCAGTATTTT.

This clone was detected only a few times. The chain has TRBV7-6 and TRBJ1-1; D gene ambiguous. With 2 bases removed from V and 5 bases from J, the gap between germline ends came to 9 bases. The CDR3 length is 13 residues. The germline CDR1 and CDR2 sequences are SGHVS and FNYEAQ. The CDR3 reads CASSLLRATEAFF. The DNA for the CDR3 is TGTGCCAGCAGCTTATTAAGGGCGACTGAAGCTTTCTTT.

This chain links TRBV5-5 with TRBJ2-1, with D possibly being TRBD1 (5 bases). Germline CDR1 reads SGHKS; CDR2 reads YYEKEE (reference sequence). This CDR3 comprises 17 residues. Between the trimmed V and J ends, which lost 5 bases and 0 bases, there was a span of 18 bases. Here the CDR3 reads CASSQTRTPSSYNEQFF. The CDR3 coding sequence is TGTGCCAGCAGTCAGACACGGACACCGAGCTCCTACAATGAGCAGTTCTTC.

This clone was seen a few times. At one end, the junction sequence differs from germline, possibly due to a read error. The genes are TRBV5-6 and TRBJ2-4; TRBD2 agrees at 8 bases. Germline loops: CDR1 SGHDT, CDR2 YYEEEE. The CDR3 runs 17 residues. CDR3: CASSLGGGAGAQNIQYF. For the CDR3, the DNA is TGTGCCAGCAGCTTGGGAGGGGGAGCGGGAGCCCAAAACATTCAGTACTTC.

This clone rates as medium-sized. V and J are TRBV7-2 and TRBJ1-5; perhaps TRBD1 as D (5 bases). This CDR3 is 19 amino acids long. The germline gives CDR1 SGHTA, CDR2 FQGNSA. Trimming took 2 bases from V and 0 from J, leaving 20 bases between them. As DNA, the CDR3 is TGTGCCAGCAGCTTATGGGACGGTGTAACACGCGATAGCAATCAGCCCCAGCATTTT. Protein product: CASSLWDGVTRDSNQPQHF.

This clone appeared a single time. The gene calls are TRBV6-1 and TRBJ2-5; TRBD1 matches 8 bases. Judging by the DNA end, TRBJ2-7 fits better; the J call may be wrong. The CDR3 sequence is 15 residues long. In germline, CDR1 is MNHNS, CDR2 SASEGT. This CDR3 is CASSEIGQGFYEQYF. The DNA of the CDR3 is TGTGCCAGCAGTGAAATCGGACAGGGATTCTACGAGCAGTACTTC.

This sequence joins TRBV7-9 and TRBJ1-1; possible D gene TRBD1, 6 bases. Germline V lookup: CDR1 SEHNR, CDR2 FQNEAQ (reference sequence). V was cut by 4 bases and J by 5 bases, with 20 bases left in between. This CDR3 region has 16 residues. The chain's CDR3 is CASSSKRTALRTEAFF. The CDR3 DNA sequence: TGTGCCAGCAGCTCGAAACGGACAGCCCTGAGGACTGAAGCTTTCTTT.

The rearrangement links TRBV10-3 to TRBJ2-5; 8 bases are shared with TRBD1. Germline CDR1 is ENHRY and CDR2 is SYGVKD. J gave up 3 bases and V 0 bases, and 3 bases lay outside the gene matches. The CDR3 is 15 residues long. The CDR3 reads CAISESATGEETQYF. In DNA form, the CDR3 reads TGTGCCATCAGTGAGTCGGCGACAGGGGAAGAGACCCAGTACTTC.

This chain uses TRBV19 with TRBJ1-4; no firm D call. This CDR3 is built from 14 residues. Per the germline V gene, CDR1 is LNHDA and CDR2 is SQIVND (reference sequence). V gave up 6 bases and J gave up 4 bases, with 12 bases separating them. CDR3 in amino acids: CASSPAGFNEKLFF. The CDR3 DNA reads TGTGCCAGTAGCCCGGCGGGGTTTAATGAAAAACTGTTTTTT.

The CDR3, as DNA: TGTGCCAGCAGTTACGGACAGGGTTTAGCGCCCCAGCATTTT. Protein sequence: CASSYGQGLAPQHF. The V call is TRBV6-5, the J call TRBJ1-5; 8 positions match TRBD1. Per the germline V gene, CDR1 is MNHEY and CDR2 is SVGAGI. V shed 2 bases, J shed 9 bases, and the junction held 6 bases outside the gene matches. This CDR3 has 14 amino acids.

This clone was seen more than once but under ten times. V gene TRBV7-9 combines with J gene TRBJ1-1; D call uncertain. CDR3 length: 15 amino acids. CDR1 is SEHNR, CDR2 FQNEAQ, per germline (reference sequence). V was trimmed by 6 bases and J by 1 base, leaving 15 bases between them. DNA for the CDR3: TGTGCCAGCAGTTCCACCTGGGCTAGGAACACTGAAGCTTTCTTT. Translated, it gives CASSSTWARNTEAFF.

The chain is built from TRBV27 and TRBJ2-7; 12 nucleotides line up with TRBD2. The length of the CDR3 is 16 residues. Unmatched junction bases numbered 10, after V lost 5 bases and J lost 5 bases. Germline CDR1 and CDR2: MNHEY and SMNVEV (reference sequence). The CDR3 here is CASSAWTSGKLDEQYF. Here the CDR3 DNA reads TGTGCCAGCAGTGCCTGGACTAGCGGGAAACTCGACGAGCAGTACTTC.